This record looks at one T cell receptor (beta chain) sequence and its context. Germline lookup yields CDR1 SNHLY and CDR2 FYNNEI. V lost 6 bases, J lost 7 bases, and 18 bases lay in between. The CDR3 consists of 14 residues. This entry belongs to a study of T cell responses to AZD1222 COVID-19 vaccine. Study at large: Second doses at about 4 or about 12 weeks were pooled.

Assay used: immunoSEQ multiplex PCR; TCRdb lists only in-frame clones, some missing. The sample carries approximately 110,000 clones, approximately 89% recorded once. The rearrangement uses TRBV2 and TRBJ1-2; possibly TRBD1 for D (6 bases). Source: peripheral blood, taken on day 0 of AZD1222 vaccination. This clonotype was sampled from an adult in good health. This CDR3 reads CASSADQGGGGYTF. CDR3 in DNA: TGTGCCAGCAGCGCGGACCAGGGAGGGGGTGGCTACACCTTC.